This section outlines one T cell receptor beta chain sequence together with its context. Its matching antigen is unknown. The V segment lost 0 bases and the J segment 4 bases; nucleotides outside the gene matches: 11. Germline CDR1 SGHRS, CDR2 YFSETQ. The CDR3 has 17 residues. The record originates from a study of cytomegalovirus exposure and HLA in healthy donors. Broader study findings: A subsequent analysis found that TCR clusters from the first cohort also tended to co-occur in the 90 to 150 validation repertoires, with about 94% of cluster scores above 0.

This table comes from immunoSEQ multiplex PCR, and its TCRdb copy is limited to in-frame clones, with some not included. The sample carries approximately 60,000 clones, 95% recorded once. This chain uses TRBV5-1 with TRBJ1-1; 8 bases fit TRBD1. The sample was PBMCs. This clonotype was obtained from a young woman in good health and CMV-seropositive. The CDR3 reads CASSLAPVGQGGTEAFF. CDR3 bases: TGCGCCAGCAGCTTGGCCCCGGTAGGACAGGGTGGCACTGAAGCTTTCTTT.